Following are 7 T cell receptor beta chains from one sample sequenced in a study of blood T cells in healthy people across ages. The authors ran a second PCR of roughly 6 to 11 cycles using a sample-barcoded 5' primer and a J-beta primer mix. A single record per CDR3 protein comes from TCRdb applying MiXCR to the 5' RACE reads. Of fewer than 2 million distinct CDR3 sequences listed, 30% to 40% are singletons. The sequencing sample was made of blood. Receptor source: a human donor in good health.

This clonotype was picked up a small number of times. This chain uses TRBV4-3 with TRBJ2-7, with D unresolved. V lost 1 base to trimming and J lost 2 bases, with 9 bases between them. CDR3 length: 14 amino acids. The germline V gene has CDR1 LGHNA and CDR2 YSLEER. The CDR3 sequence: CASSQGVETYEQYF. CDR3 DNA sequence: TGCGCCAGCAGCCAAGGGGTAGAAACCTACGAGCAGTACTTC.

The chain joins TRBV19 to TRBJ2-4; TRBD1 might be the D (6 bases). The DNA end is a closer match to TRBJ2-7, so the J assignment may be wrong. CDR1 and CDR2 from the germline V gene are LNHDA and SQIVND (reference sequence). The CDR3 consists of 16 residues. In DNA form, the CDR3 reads TGTGCCAGTAGTCCCCAAGGACAGATTGGGTTCTACGAGCAGTACTTC. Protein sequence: CASSPQGQIGFYEQYF.

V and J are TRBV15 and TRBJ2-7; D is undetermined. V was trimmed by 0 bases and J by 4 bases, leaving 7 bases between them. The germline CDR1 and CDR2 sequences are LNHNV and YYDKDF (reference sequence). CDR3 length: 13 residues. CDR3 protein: CATSRDLEYEQYF. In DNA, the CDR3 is TGTGCCACCAGCAGAGATTTGGAGTACGAGCAGTACTTC.

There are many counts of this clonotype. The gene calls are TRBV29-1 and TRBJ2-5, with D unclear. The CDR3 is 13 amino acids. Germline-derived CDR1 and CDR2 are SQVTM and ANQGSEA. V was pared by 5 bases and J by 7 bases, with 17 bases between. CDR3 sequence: CSVQVQSMATQYF. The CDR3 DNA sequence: TGCAGCGTTCAAGTCCAATCAATGGCGACCCAGTACTTC.

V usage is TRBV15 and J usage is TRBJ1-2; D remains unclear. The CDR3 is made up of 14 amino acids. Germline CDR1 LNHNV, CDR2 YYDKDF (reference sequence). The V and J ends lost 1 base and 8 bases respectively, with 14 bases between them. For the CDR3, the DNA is TGTGCCACCAGCAGAGTAATCCCGAATGGGGGCTACACCTTC. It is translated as CATSRVIPNGGYTF.

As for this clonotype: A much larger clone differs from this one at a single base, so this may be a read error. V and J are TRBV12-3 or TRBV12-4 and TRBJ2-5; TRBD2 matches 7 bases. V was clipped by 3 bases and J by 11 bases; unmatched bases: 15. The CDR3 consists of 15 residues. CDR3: CASSFAGDSSNEQYF. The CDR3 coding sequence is TGTGCCAGCAGTTTTGCGGGAGATTCATCCAATGAGCAGTACTTC.

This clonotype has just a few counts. The CDR3 bases are TGTGCCAGCAGTACCCTTAGGACGTGGTATTACGAGCAGTACTTC. As protein: CASSTLRTWYYEQYF. The chain recombines TRBV6-5 with TRBJ2-7; no definite D call. The V gene lost 5 bases and the J gene lost 4 bases, with 18 bases spanning the gap. Germline CDR1 and CDR2: MNHEY and SVGAGI. The CDR3 runs 15 residues.